This T cell receptor beta chain was profiled in a study of TIL therapy for anti-PD-1-resistant metastatic lung cancer. Study results and caveats: Many TIL product clones were absent from baseline tumor, suggesting clonal contraction. Compared with baseline intratumoral T cells, expanded TIL cultures were more clonal and less diverse (about 6% vs 30%).

Sequencing used immunoSEQ v3. Sequencing was performed with immunoSEQ multiplex PCR; in TCRdb, only in-frame clones are kept and a portion is missing. The table shows roughly 50,000 clones, with less than 75% occurring only once. Notes on this clone: What it binds is unknown.

The time point was: pre-treatment sample, taken before nivolumab and TIL therapy. Pleural nodules or supraclavicular lymph nodes made up most of the excised metastases sampled. Progressing patients received lymphodepletion, expanded TIL infusion and IL-2. Germline values: CDR1 GTSNPN, CDR2 SVGIG (reference sequence). There are 14 residues in the CDR3. V shed 5 bases and J 5 bases; nucleotides not matched to a gene: 5. J is TRBJ1-4 and V is TRBV30; 10 bases line up with TRBD1. The receptor's source is a person between 30 and 79 years old with non-small cell lung cancer. Here the sequenced sample was tumor tissue, taken at baseline. CDR3 loop: CAWGGDRGNEKLFF. The DNA of the CDR3 is TGTGCCTGGGGAGGGGACAGGGGAAATGAAAAACTGTTTTTT.